These 31 T cell receptor beta chains originate from one sample sequenced in a study of cytomegalovirus exposure and HLA in healthy donors (dated by TCRdb to the late 2010s). The library was made by the immunoSEQ multiplex PCR assay. In its TCRdb copy, this immuneACCESS table keeps in-frame sequences only and misses some clones. Where compared with another copy, unresolved V genes explain less than half of these, and the others have no known cause. This sample holds some 98,000 clones; roughly nine tenths were observed only once. The biggest ten clones account for roughly 3.7% of the sample. Sequencing was performed on PBMCs. Every receptor here comes from a woman in her twenties or thirties in good health and CMV-seronegative.

V usage is TRBV4-3 and J usage is TRBJ2-2, with D tentatively TRBD2 (5 bases). CDR1 and CDR2 (germline): LGHNA, YSLEER. V was pared by 4 bases and J by 6 bases, with 21 bases between. The CDR3 loop spans 17 amino acids. CDR3 DNA sequence: TGCGCCAGCAGCCTTGATTTACCGGGATCATTTTCCGGGGAGCTGTTTTTT. Its translation is CASSLDLPGSFSGELFF.

This clone was counted a single time. The chain employs TRBV4-1 and TRBJ1-2; 10 bases are a match to TRBD1. Unmatched junction bases numbered 9, after V lost 3 bases and J lost 2 bases. CDR1 and CDR2 from the germline V gene are MGHRA and YSYEKL. This CDR3 has 17 residues. The CDR3 loop is CASSHLGQGISNYGYTF. The CDR3 nucleotides are TGCGCCAGCAGCCACCTGGGACAGGGGATTTCCAACTATGGCTACACCTTC.

This clone has just one count. The CDR3 sequence: CASSHTGQRAYEQYF. Here the CDR3 DNA reads TGCGCCAGCAGCCATACGGGACAGAGGGCATACGAGCAGTACTTC. V and J are TRBV4-1 and TRBJ2-7; 7 nucleotides align to TRBD1. V lost 3 bases to trimming and J lost 4 bases; unmatched junction nucleotides: 9. The CDR3 extends over 15 amino acids. CDR1 and CDR2 (germline): MGHRA, YSYEKL.

The chain uses TRBV4-1 and TRBJ2-7; TRBD1 agrees at 9 bases. The CDR3 is made up of 15 amino acids. Per germline, CDR1 MGHRA and CDR2 YSYEKL. After removal of 4 bases from V and 4 bases from J, the junction contained 8 bases not matched to a gene. Here the CDR3 reads CASSPQQGAGYEQYF. The CDR3, as DNA: TGCGCCAGCAGCCCCCAACAGGGGGCAGGGTACGAGCAGTACTTC.

This chain connects TRBV6-6 to TRBJ1-1, with unresolved D. The CDR3 runs 15 residues. Deletions cut 4 bases from V and 4 bases from J, with 16 bases between. Germline V gene data show CDR1 as MNHNY and CDR2 as SVGAGI (reference sequence). CDR3 protein: CASSFSGLGSTEAFF. CDR3 coding DNA: TGTGCCAGCAGTTTTTCAGGATTGGGGAGCACTGAAGCTTTCTTT.

This clone was recorded once. J is TRBJ1-2 and V is TRBV19; D is possibly TRBD1 (5 bases). The V gene's germline CDR1 is LNHDA and CDR2 SQIVND (reference sequence). Trimming stripped 3 bases from V and 0 bases from J, with 11 bases between. The CDR3 is made up of 15 amino acids. CDR3: CASSISVQANYGYTF. The CDR3 DNA follows: TGTGCCAGTAGTATTTCGGTACAGGCTAACTATGGCTACACCTTC.

This CDR3 is CASSLDSGRADTDTQYF. CDR3 sequence (DNA): TGTGCCAGCAGCTTAGATTCCGGGAGGGCCGACACAGATACGCAGTATTTT. The chain joins TRBV11-2 to TRBJ2-3; 8 nucleotides line up with TRBD2. The germline V gene encodes CDR1 SGHAT and CDR2 FQNNGV. V shed 0 bases, J shed 2 bases, and the junction held 7 bases outside the gene matches. There are 17 residues in the CDR3.

The chain couples TRBV15 to TRBJ1-2; 7 bases are shared with TRBD1. CDR3 length: 14 residues. The ends lost 5 bases at V and 6 bases at J; junction bases unmatched: 9. From germline, CDR1 is LNHNV and CDR2 YYDKDF (reference sequence). The CDR3 loop reads CATSEGGTSNGYTF. CDR3 nucleotide sequence: TGTGCCACCAGCGAAGGGGGCACAAGCAATGGCTACACCTTC.

The rearrangement links TRBV23-1 to TRBJ1-5; 8 nucleotides line up with TRBD1. TRBV23-1 is an ORF, with its function uncertain. This CDR3 region has 13 residues. V shed 7 bases, J shed 3 bases, and the junction held 2 bases outside the gene matches. The CDR3 here is CASKDRVNQPQHF. In nucleotides, the CDR3 is TGCGCCAGCAAGGACAGGGTCAATCAGCCCCAGCATTTT.

This chain links TRBV18 with TRBJ2-1; D not certain. Deletions cut 2 bases from V and 7 bases from J, with 30 bases between. Per germline, CDR1 KGHSH and CDR2 LQKENI. This CDR3 is built from 20 residues. The CDR3 region is CASSPSLAGSFPSQTNEQFF. The DNA of the CDR3 is TGTGCCAGCTCACCATCCCTGGCAGGTTCATTCCCGTCTCAGACAAATGAGCAGTTCTTC.

This chain links TRBV5-5 with TRBJ1-6; a weak D match, TRBD1 (5 bases). V was pared by 0 bases and J by 7 bases, with 8 bases between. Per germline, CDR1 SGHKS and CDR2 YYEKEE (reference sequence). The CDR3 totals 14 residues. The CDR3 nucleotides are TGTGCCAGCAGCTTGGGACAGACGAATTCACCCCTCCACTTT. It encodes CASSLGQTNSPLHF.

Only a few counts were recorded for this clone. The V and J genes are TRBV20-1 and TRBJ2-1; D perhaps matches TRBD2 (5 bases). CDR3 length: 11 amino acids. V lost 3 bases and J 11 bases, leaving 11 bases between the germline ends. Germline V gene lookup returns CDR1 DFQATT and CDR2 SNEGSKA (reference sequence). The CDR3 sequence is CSASPGLQQFF. Written as DNA, the CDR3 is TGCAGTGCTAGCCCCGGACTCCAGCAGTTCTTC.

This rearrangement joins TRBV9 to TRBJ2-6, with 7 bases lining up with TRBD1. The trim removed 2 bases at V and 0 bases at J, leaving 5 bases unmatched. CDR1 SGDLS and CDR2 YYNGEE come from the germline V gene. The CDR3 totals 17 residues. The DNA of the CDR3 is TGTGCCAGCAGCGTCCCCAGGGGGAACTCTGGGGCCAACGTCCTGACTTTC. Protein sequence: CASSVPRGNSGANVLTF.

The rearrangement links TRBV11-2 to TRBJ1-1, with 9 bases lining up with TRBD1. The V and J ends lost 5 bases and 3 bases, in that order; junction bases with no gene match: 1. CDR3 length: 13 amino acids. CDR1 and CDR2 from the germline V gene are SGHAT and FQNNGV. CDR3 sequence reads: CASSRQGDTEAFF. DNA of the CDR3: TGTGCCAGCAGCCGACAGGGGGACACTGAAGCTTTCTTT.

The chain couples TRBV7-9 to TRBJ2-5; 7 nucleotides match TRBD2. The CDR3 extends over 16 amino acids. The V and J ends lost 4 bases and 5 bases, in that order; junction bases with no gene match: 13. Germline V gives CDR1 SEHNR, CDR2 FQNEAQ (reference sequence). The CDR3 region is CASSYARGVALETQYF. The CDR3 DNA is TGTGCCAGCAGCTACGCCCGGGGGGTAGCTCTGGAGACCCAGTACTTC.

The genes are TRBV19 and TRBJ2-7; D is uncertain. This CDR3 contains 13 residues. The V gene lost 1 base and the J gene lost 7 bases, with 11 bases spanning the gap. CDR1 LNHDA and CDR2 SQIVND come from the germline V gene (reference sequence). CDR3: CASSIGQAREQYF. Written as DNA, the CDR3 is TGTGCCAGTAGTATAGGGCAGGCGAGAGAGCAGTACTTC.

The gene calls are TRBV11-2 and TRBJ1-6, with unresolved D. Per germline, CDR1 SGHAT and CDR2 FQNNGV. This CDR3 region has 17 residues. Trimming cost V 1 base and J 0 bases, with 10 bases left between them. This chain's CDR3 is CASSLVLGSSYNSPLHF. The CDR3 DNA reads as TGTGCCAGCAGCTTAGTTTTGGGGAGCTCCTATAATTCACCCCTCCACTTT.

This clone was recorded only once. The chain joins TRBV7-6 to TRBJ1-2, with D possibly being TRBD1 (5 bases). The V gene's germline CDR1 is SGHVS and CDR2 FNYEAQ. The CDR3 spans 16 residues. Trimming left V 1 base short and J 2 bases short, with 14 bases between. CDR3 loop: CASSLDLGGLNYGYTF. The DNA of the CDR3 is TGTGCCAGCAGCTTAGACCTGGGGGGATTGAACTATGGCTACACCTTC.

This sequence joins TRBV5-4 and TRBJ2-1, with no clear D. V lost 1 base to trimming and J lost 7 bases, with 9 bases between them. The CDR3 is 13 amino acids. Germline CDR1 SGHNT, CDR2 YYREEE (reference sequence). This CDR3 is CASSLLAVNEQFF. CDR3 nucleotides: TGTGCCAGCAGCTTGTTGGCAGTAAATGAGCAGTTCTTC.

V usage is TRBV7-9 and J usage is TRBJ2-7; 9 positions agree with TRBD2. Germline CDR1 is SEHNR and CDR2 is FQNEAQ (reference sequence). The ends lost 2 bases at V and 5 bases at J; junction bases unmatched: 13. This CDR3 has 17 amino acids. This chain's CDR3 is CASSLSWTSETGNEQYF. The CDR3 DNA is TGTGCCAGCAGCTTAAGTTGGACTAGCGAAACGGGGAACGAGCAGTACTTC.

The rearrangement joins TRBV10-3 to TRBJ1-1; no definite D call. The V end was cut by 7 bases, the J end by 1 base, with 13 bases between. This CDR3 is built from 14 residues. The germline gives CDR1 ENHRY, CDR2 SYGVKD. DNA of the CDR3: TGTGCCATCATCCCCCAAACACAGAACACTGAAGCTTTCTTT. Translating it yields CAIIPQTQNTEAFF.

V is TRBV29-1 and J is TRBJ2-1; D is perhaps TRBD2 (5 bases). The V and J ends lost 8 bases and 0 bases respectively, with 14 bases between them. Germline CDR1 is SQVTM and CDR2 is ANQGSEA. The CDR3 runs to 14 residues. The CDR3: CSPDGGSSYNEQFF. As DNA, the CDR3 is TGCAGCCCGGATGGAGGTAGCTCCTACAATGAGCAGTTCTTC.

The V call is TRBV6-1, the J call TRBJ1-2, with D unresolved. Germline lookup yields CDR1 MNHNS and CDR2 SASEGT. The V end lost 4 bases, the J end lost 3 bases, and 12 bases lay between the germline ends. This CDR3 has 14 amino acids. This chain's CDR3 is CASSVQHSDYGYTF. The CDR3 region has the DNA TGTGCCAGCAGTGTACAGCATTCCGACTATGGCTACACCTTC.

This chain connects TRBV5-1 to TRBJ1-6; 9 bases match TRBD1. V trimming: 2 bases; J trimming: 8 bases; junction bases outside the gene matches: 5. CDR3 size: 15 residues. Germline lookup yields CDR1 SGHRS and CDR2 YFSETQ. CDR3 in amino acids: CASSFGTGLDSPLHF. The DNA of the CDR3 is TGCGCCAGCAGCTTCGGGACAGGGTTGGATTCACCCCTCCACTTT.

The chain employs TRBV15 and TRBJ1-2; D is uncertain. Germline-derived CDR1 and CDR2 are LNHNV and YYDKDF (reference sequence). CDR3 length: 15 residues. V was cut by 0 bases and J by 5 bases, with 13 bases left in between. CDR3 nucleotides: TGTGCCACCAGCAGAGATCTAGTGGCGGATTATGGCTACACCTTC. Translation gives CATSRDLVADYGYTF. Based on the CDR3 plus reference TRBV15 and TRBJ1-2, the full variable domain is DAMVIQNPRYQVTQFGKPVTLSCSQTLNHNVMYWYQQKSSQAPKLLFHYYDKDFNNEADTPDNFQSRRPNTSFCFLDIRSPGLGDTAMYLCATSRDLVADYGYTFGSGTRLTVV.

This rearrangement joins TRBV6-1 to TRBJ1-3; 7 bases map to TRBD1. V lost 10 bases and J lost 4; bases outside the gene matches: 4. The CDR3 totals 12 residues. Germline CDR1 is MNHNS and CDR2 is SASEGT. CDR3 sequence (DNA): TGTGCCACGTCGACAGGGGGAAACACCATATATTTT. Its protein product is CATSTGGNTIYF.

The rearrangement links TRBV7-2 to TRBJ2-7; TRBD1 agrees at 9 bases. Trimming at V came to 7 bases and at J to 2 bases, leaving 9 bases not matched to a gene. The CDR3 spans 15 residues. Germline CDR1 and CDR2: SGHTA and FQGNSA. DNA for the CDR3: TGTGCCAGCAACAATTGGTGGGACAGGGCCTACGAGCAGTACTTC. Amino acid sequence: CASNNWWDRAYEQYF.

This clone was seen a few times. J is TRBJ2-3 and V is TRBV2; 11 nucleotides agree with TRBD1. CDR3 length equals 14 residues. Germline V lookup: CDR1 SNHLY, CDR2 FYNNEI. The V gene end was trimmed by 10 bases and the J gene end by 5 bases; junction bases not matched to a gene: 8. The CDR3 loop reads CATGTGGGQDTQYF. CDR3 DNA: TGTGCCACCGGGACAGGGGGGGGCCAAGATACGCAGTATTTT.

The rearrangement uses TRBV7-2 and TRBJ2-2; TRBD2 agrees at 13 bases. The CDR3 has 16 amino acids. Trimming took 6 bases from V and 5 from J; bases not matched to a gene: 6. The germline gives CDR1 SGHTA, CDR2 FQGNSA. The CDR3 spells CASSSRLAGGTGELFF. The CDR3 DNA follows: TGTGCCAGCAGTTCCCGACTAGCGGGAGGTACCGGGGAGCTGTTTTTT.

V and J are TRBV4-3 and TRBJ2-5; 8 bases align to TRBD1. The CDR3 has 16 amino acids. Germline V gene sequence: CDR1 LGHNA, CDR2 YSLEER. The junction had 11 bases not matched to a gene; V was cut back by 4 bases and J by 4 bases. The CDR3 here is CASSPYLQGEVETQYF. The CDR3 DNA sequence: TGCGCCAGCAGCCCCTACCTACAGGGGGAAGTAGAGACCCAGTACTTC.

V is TRBV18 and J is TRBJ1-4, with D maybe TRBD1 (5 bases). Germline CDR1 and CDR2: KGHSH and LQKENI. Trimming left V 6 bases short and J 0 bases short, with 8 bases between. The CDR3 sequence is 14 residues long. The CDR3 coding sequence is TGTGCCAGCTCGACAGTGGCAACTAATGAAAAACTGTTTTTT. Its protein is CASSTVATNEKLFF.